The 12 T cell receptor beta chains below come from one sample, sequenced in a study of shared T cell receptors in the human thymus. Profiling relied on immunoSEQ multiplex PCR, and the TCRdb table lists in-frame clones only, not all of them. The sample has 700,000 or so clones; 75% to 90% are singletons. The data were also submitted as part of a second study, on human thymus T cells.

Specimen: thymocytes. These receptors originate from a girl less than two years old with a congenital heart defect.

In the case of this clone: The limits of the CDR3 on the DNA are not certain, so only TCRdb's listed CDR3 is given. This chain joins TRBV21-1 and TRBJ1-5; the table assigns TRBD1, which was not confirmed against the DNA. TRBV21-1 is a pseudogene locus. From its first to its last residue, the CDR3 has 17 amino acids. The CDR3 sequence: CASSKSWGRGANQPQHF.

The rearrangement uses TRBV12-5 and TRBJ1-2; D might be TRBD1 (6 bases). CDR1 LGHNT and CDR2 FRNRAP come from the germline V gene. V was cut by 3 bases and J by 4 bases, with 15 bases left in between. The CDR3 is 15 amino acids. CDR3 amino acids: CASGFRNRQAYGYTF. In DNA, the CDR3 is TGTGCTAGTGGTTTTAGAAATCGACAGGCCTATGGCTACACCTTC. The entire variable domain, with the rest obtained from reference TRBV12-5 and TRBJ1-2, is as follows: DARVTQTPRHKVTEMGQEVTMRCQPILGHNTVFWYRQTMMQGLELLAYFRNRAPLDDSGMPKDRFSAEMPDATLATLKIQPSEPRDSAVYFCASGFRNRQAYGYTFGSGTRLTVV.

This sequence joins TRBV5-8 and TRBJ2-7, with TRBD1 matching over 10 bases. V lost 1 base, J lost 6 bases, and 13 bases stayed unmatched. CDR1 and CDR2 (germline): SGHTS, YDEGEE. This CDR3 has 17 amino acids. CDR3 protein: CASSLHPPGTGVGEQYF. For the CDR3, the DNA is TGTGCCAGCAGCTTGCACCCCCCCGGGACAGGGGTGGGCGAGCAGTACTTC.

This clone was counted once. This chain joins TRBV6-1 and TRBJ1-4; possible D gene TRBD1, 5 bases. The length of the CDR3 is 13 residues. V was clipped by 7 bases and J by 13 bases, with 19 bases between them. Germline assignment: CDR1 MNHNS and CDR2 SASEGT. This CDR3 reads CASTQGGGTVLFF. In DNA, the CDR3 is TGTGCCAGCACTCAGGGCGGGGGAACGGTACTGTTTTTT.

The V gene is TRBV4-1, the J gene TRBJ1-4; unclear D gene. This CDR3 has 14 amino acids. The V end was cut by 4 bases, the J end by 3 bases, with 9 bases between. CDR1 and CDR2 (germline): MGHRA, YSYEKL. The CDR3 DNA reads as TGCGCCAGCAGCCCCCAGAGGGCTAATGAAAAACTGTTTTTT. Protein: CASSPQRANEKLFF.

The chain joins TRBV30 to TRBJ2-7; D not certain. There are 11 residues in the CDR3. The germline V gene encodes CDR1 GTSNPN and CDR2 SVGIG (reference sequence). The V gene lost 2 bases and the J gene lost 4 bases, with 6 bases spanning the gap. CDR3 nucleotide sequence: TGTGCCTGGAGTATGTCGTACGAGCAGTACTTC. Residues: CAWSMSYEQYF.

In DNA, the CDR3 is TGCAGCGCAACCTCAGGGGTAGGAAGAACTGAAGCTTTCTTT. It specifies CSATSGVGRTEAFF. The chain is built from TRBV29-1 and TRBJ1-1; a possible D gene is TRBD1 (6 bases). The CDR3 is 14 residues long. Trimming pared 7 bases from V and 5 bases from J, leaving 20 bases between. Germline-derived CDR1 and CDR2 are SQVTM and ANQGSEA.

This clone was seen a single time. V gene TRBV27 combines with J gene TRBJ2-5; 7 nucleotides align to TRBD1. V dropped 6 bases and J dropped 2; count of bases not matched to a gene: 6. The germline V gene encodes CDR1 MNHEY and CDR2 SMNVEV (reference sequence). The CDR3 totals 14 residues. The CDR3 coding sequence is TGTGCCAGCAGACGGACAGGAAAACAAGAGACCCAGTACTTC. This translates into CASRRTGKQETQYF.

This chain joins TRBV6-5 and TRBJ1-1; D call uncertain. Germline CDR1 reads MNHEY; CDR2 reads SVGAGI. The CDR3 spans 13 residues. V dropped 8 bases and J dropped 0 bases, with 10 bases sitting between them. Here the CDR3 reads CASHRYLNTEAFF. The CDR3 coding sequence is TGTGCCAGCCACCGGTATCTGAACACTGAAGCTTTCTTT.

The table lists this clone with a count of one. The CDR3 region is CASRWTSGGLSSYNEQFF. The CDR3 bases are TGTGCCAGCAGATGGACTAGCGGGGGACTCAGCTCCTACAATGAGCAGTTCTTC. The chain has TRBV7-9 and TRBJ2-1; 13 bases line up with TRBD2. Trimming at V came to 6 bases and at J to 0 bases, leaving 8 bases not matched to a gene. Germline V gene lookup returns CDR1 SEHNR and CDR2 FQNEAQ (reference sequence). This CDR3 contains 18 residues.

The rearrangement links TRBV30 to TRBJ1-2; 8 nucleotides agree with TRBD1. Losses at the gene ends were 2 bases for V and 5 bases for J; bases not matched to a gene: 16. CDR3 length equals 17 residues. The germline gives CDR1 GTSNPN, CDR2 SVGIG (reference sequence). The CDR3 loop reads CAWSLSGPTGAIYGYTF. The DNA of the CDR3 is TGTGCCTGGAGTCTTTCCGGCCCGACAGGGGCTATTTATGGCTACACCTTC. Full variable domain (rest looked up from reference TRBV30 and TRBJ1-2): SQTIHQWPATLVQPVGSPLSLECTVEGTSNPNLYWYRQAAGRGLQLLFYSVGIGQISSEVPQNLSASRPQDRQFILSSKKLLLSDSGFYLCAWSLSGPTGAIYGYTFGSGTRLTVV.

This chain connects TRBV25-1 to TRBJ1-2; 10 bases align to TRBD1. The germline CDR1 and CDR2 sequences are MGHDK and SYGVNS. This CDR3 region has 15 residues. Trimming took 2 bases from V and 6 from J; bases not matched to a gene: 6. CDR3 sequence (DNA): TGTGCCAGCAGTGAAGAAAGACAGGGGGCACATGGCTACACCTTC. This sequence encodes CASSEERQGAHGYTF.